This TCR beta chain was captured by sequencing in a study of T cells in Graves' hyperthyroidism and ophthalmopathy. Study-level points and caveats: The model anticipated ophthalmopathy a median approximately 6.6 months pre-onset. Using 13 V-J features, a model discriminated ophthalmopathy from stable hyperthyroidism.

The TCR beta CDR3 regions underwent amplification using RNA transcripts as the source. A first-round RT-PCR of the TCR CDR3 used the HTBI primer set. Using its own MiXCR run on the multiplex PCR reads, TCRdb lists one record per CDR3 protein. Of 340,000 or so distinct CDR3 sequences listed, 21% are singletons. This clonotype has ten or more counts. Its cognate antigen is unknown. CDR1 and CDR2 from the germline V gene are MDHEN and SYDVKM. The trim removed 5 bases at V and 8 bases at J, leaving 9 bases unmatched. This CDR3 is built from 15 residues. Patients between 18 and 65 years old had hyperthyroidism, newly diagnosed and lasting under 2 months.

V gene TRBV28 combines with J gene TRBJ1-6; the match to TRBD1 covers 7 bases. This TCR came from a woman in her forties or fifties with Graves' hyperthyroidism. The sequencing input was blood. DNA of the CDR3: TGTGCCAGCAGTCCAGAGACAGGGTTGCATTCACCCCTCCACTTT. Translated, it gives CASSPETGLHSPLHF.